What follows describes a single T cell receptor (beta chain). This entry comes from a study of blood T cell repertoires in COVID-19. Sequencing used immunoSEQ multiplex PCR; TCRdb keeps in-frame clones, though not all of them. Among 150,000 or so clones listed, around nine tenths were seen once. This CDR3 region has 17 residues. After removal of 8 bases from V and 4 bases from J, the junction contained 15 bases not matched to a gene. Germline CDR1 reads LGHDT; CDR2 reads YNNKEL (reference sequence). The sequenced sample was peripheral blood. This TCR derives from a woman aged 55-70 years with acute or convalescent COVID-19. This chain connects TRBV3-1 (or the pseudogene TRBV3-2) to TRBJ1-3; 9 positions agree with TRBD1. CDR3 residues: CASSYHGQGRGGNTIYF. The CDR3, as DNA: TGTGCCAGCTCCTATCATGGACAGGGGAGAGGAGGAAACACCATATATTTT.